These 17 T cell receptor beta chains were sequenced from one sample in a study of blood T cell repertoires in COVID-19. Libraries were prepared by immunoSEQ multiplex PCR; TCRdb keeps only in-frame clonotypes and omits some of them. The sample lists under 75,000 clones; approximately 90% were seen once. What was sequenced was peripheral blood. Source of these receptors: a middle-aged man with acute or convalescent COVID-19.

This clone was observed a single time. The chain uses TRBV18 and TRBJ2-7; 13 bases are a match to TRBD2. The length of the CDR3 is 18 residues. The V segment lost 4 bases and the J segment 3 bases; nucleotides outside the gene matches: 12. In germline, CDR1 is KGHSH, CDR2 LQKENI. The CDR3 coding sequence is TGTGCCAGCTCACGACGGACTAGCGGGAGCCAGACCAGCTACGAGCAGTACTTC. As protein: CASSRRTSGSQTSYEQYF.

The chain combines TRBV24-1 with TRBJ1-5, with D possibly TRBD1 on 5 matching bases. The CDR3 consists of 14 residues. In germline, CDR1 is KGHDR, CDR2 SFDVKD. Deletions cut 3 bases from V and 9 bases from J, with 14 bases between. This chain's CDR3 is CATSDPRGQGPQHF. The CDR3 DNA follows: TGTGCCACCAGTGATCCCCGTGGCCAGGGGCCCCAGCATTTT.

V usage is TRBV19 and J usage is TRBJ2-3; D is unclear. There are 12 residues in the CDR3. Germline V lookup: CDR1 LNHDA, CDR2 SQIVND (reference sequence). Trimming left V 3 bases short and J 3 bases short, with 4 bases between. The CDR3 bases are TGTGCCAGTAGTATCAATACAGATACGCAGTATTTT. Protein sequence: CASSINTDTQYF.

This chain uses TRBV7-2 with TRBJ2-1, with 8 bases that match TRBD2. The V and J ends lost 5 bases and 1 base, in that order; junction bases with no gene match: 7. The germline CDR1 and CDR2 sequences are SGHTA and FQGNSA. CDR3 size: 16 residues. The CDR3 nucleotides are TGTGCCAGCAGCCCCCAGGCGGGAGGTTCCTACAATGAGCAGTTCTTC. Encoded protein: CASSPQAGGSYNEQFF.

This clone was picked up one time. The rearrangement joins TRBV18 to TRBJ1-6; tentative D call: TRBD1 (6 bases). The CDR3 runs 14 residues. V lost 5 bases to trimming and J lost 8 bases, with 13 bases between them. Per the germline V gene, CDR1 is KGHSH and CDR2 is LQKENI. CDR3 residues: CASSYDRLDSPLHF. CDR3 nucleotide sequence: TGTGCCAGCTCATACGACAGGTTGGATTCACCCCTCCACTTT. The whole variable domain, filled in from reference TRBV18 and TRBJ1-6, reads NAGVMQNPRHLVRRRGQEARLRCSPMKGHSHVYWYRQLPEEGLKFMVYLQKENIIDESGMPKERFSAEFPKEGPSILRIQQVVRGDSAAYFCASSYDRLDSPLHFGNGTRLTVT.

The V gene is TRBV29-1, the J gene TRBJ2-1; 10 bases map to TRBD2. Germline CDR1 SQVTM, CDR2 ANQGSEA. The CDR3 length is 15 residues. J gave up 3 bases and V 3 bases, and 5 bases lay outside the gene matches. The CDR3 DNA reads as TGCAGCGTTGAGGGCCCTAGCGGGAGCTACAATGAGCAGTTCTTC. This codes for CSVEGPSGSYNEQFF.

The J gene is TRBJ2-6, the V gene TRBV4-2; 7 bases are a match to TRBD1. The CDR3 runs 18 residues. V lost 2 bases to trimming and J lost 1 base; unmatched junction nucleotides: 8. The germline CDR1 and CDR2 sequences are LGHNA and YNFKEQ. The CDR3 sequence is CASSQNDRVRSGANVLTF. CDR3 DNA: TGTGCCAGCAGCCAAAACGACAGGGTAAGATCTGGGGCCAACGTCCTGACTTTC.

DNA for the CDR3: TGTGCCAGCAGCTTAATGACAGCAAGCTATGGCTACACCTTC. It is translated as CASSLMTASYGYTF. This rearrangement joins TRBV7-9 to TRBJ1-2; the D gene is possibly TRBD1 (5 bases). The germline CDR1 and CDR2 sequences are SEHNR and FQNEAQ (reference sequence). The CDR3 consists of 14 residues. Trimming left V 2 bases short and J 4 bases short, with 11 bases between.

This clone was detected once. The chain couples TRBV11-2 to TRBJ2-1, with a possible D match to TRBD1 (5 bases). Between the trimmed V and J ends, which lost 1 base and 0 bases, there was a span of 10 bases. The germline V gene has CDR1 SGHAT and CDR2 FQNNGV. The CDR3 length is 16 residues. The CDR3, as DNA: TGTGCCAGCAGCTTAGGCCAGGGAAGCTCCTACAATGAGCAGTTCTTC. Its translation: CASSLGQGSSYNEQFF.

The rearrangement joins TRBV18 to TRBJ2-5; D might be TRBD2 (5 bases). Germline V gene data show CDR1 as KGHSH and CDR2 as LQKENI. Trimming removed 1 base at V and 0 bases at J, with 12 bases between. This CDR3 spans 16 amino acids. The CDR3 sequence is CASSPRSEDYQETQYF. The CDR3 nucleotides read TGTGCCAGCTCACCACGCTCAGAGGACTACCAAGAGACCCAGTACTTC.

A few counts support this clone. The V call is TRBV11-2, the J call TRBJ2-1; a possible D gene is TRBD1 (5 bases). The CDR3 is 19 amino acids. Germline V CDR1 and CDR2: SGHAT, FQNNGV. The V end was cut by 1 base, the J end by 1 base, with 20 bases between. CDR3 region: CASSLVPPGRVSSYNEQFF. The CDR3 DNA follows: TGTGCCAGCAGCTTAGTCCCCCCCGGCAGGGTATCTTCCTACAATGAGCAGTTCTTC.

This chain links TRBV27 with TRBJ2-3; the match to TRBD2 covers 12 bases. Germline CDR1 reads MNHEY; CDR2 reads SMNVEV (reference sequence). The CDR3 totals 19 residues. J gave up 2 bases and V 6 bases, and 15 bases lay outside the gene matches. The CDR3 here is CASRGQGLAGFQSTDTQYF. The CDR3 DNA is TGTGCCAGCAGGGGCCAAGGACTAGCGGGATTCCAGTCCACAGATACGCAGTATTTT.

This clone was detected only once. The rearrangement joins TRBV28 to TRBJ1-5; 11 nucleotides agree with TRBD1. Germline trimming cut 5 bases from V and 3 bases from J; bases unmatched to any gene: 6. This CDR3 region has 16 residues. CDR1 and CDR2 from the germline V gene are MDHEN and SYDVKM. In DNA form, the CDR3 reads TGTGCCAGCAGTCCCGGGACAGGGGGAATCAATCAGCCCCAGCATTTT. Amino acid sequence: CASSPGTGGINQPQHF.

The V gene is TRBV7-2, the J gene TRBJ1-1; D remains ambiguous. V shed 1 base and J shed 1 base, with 4 bases lying between them. The V gene's germline CDR1 is SGHTA and CDR2 FQGNSA. CDR3 size: 13 residues. In DNA form, the CDR3 reads TGTGCCAGCAGCTTAGTACAGAACACTGAAGCTTTCTTT. This gives the protein CASSLVQNTEAFF.

The rearrangement links TRBV11-2 to TRBJ2-6; D is perhaps TRBD1 (6 bases). CDR3 size: 18 residues. V was clipped by 6 bases and J by 4 bases, with 22 bases between them. Per the germline V gene, CDR1 is SGHAT and CDR2 is FQNNGV. In DNA form, the CDR3 reads TGTGCCAGCAGAAAAAACAGGGCTACCCATTCCGGGGCCAACGTCCTGACTTTC. Residues: CASRKNRATHSGANVLTF.

The chain has TRBV9 and TRBJ2-2; D is uncertain. Germline CDR1 is SGDLS and CDR2 is YYNGEE. The V gene lost 0 bases and the J gene lost 8 bases, with 8 bases spanning the gap. The CDR3 runs 13 residues. CDR3 in DNA: TGTGCCAGCAGCGTAGTTGGCAAGGGGGAGCTGTTTTTT. Its translation: CASSVVGKGELFF.

The chain employs TRBV7-9 and TRBJ2-1; 10 bases align to TRBD2. The CDR3 consists of 17 residues. Losses at the gene ends were 4 bases for V and 9 bases for J; bases not matched to a gene: 15. The germline V gene encodes CDR1 SEHNR and CDR2 FQNEAQ (reference sequence). CDR3 sequence (DNA): TGTGCCAGCAGCTCCCTCCAGGATAGCGGGGGGAGGGGTGAGCAGTTCTTC. Protein sequence: CASSSLQDSGGRGEQFF.